Presented here are 15 T cell receptor beta chains from one specimen sequenced in a study of blood T cells in healthy people across ages (dated by TCRdb to about 2015). Libraries were made using 5' RACE. Sequencing took place on an Illumina HiSeq 2500. The second PCR ran for about 6 to 12 cycles and used a J-beta primer mix along with a sample-barcoded 5' primer. TCRdb itself trimmed the public reads at Q25 with fastp, ran MiXCR and retained productive beta chains. CDR3 protein sequences are deduplicated, and each keeps its most common genes and DNA. This sample comprises about 670,000 distinct CDR3 sequences, around 50% of them detected only once. The ten largest clones capture approximately 15% of the sample. What was sequenced was blood. These receptors came from a woman aged 80 or over in good health.

This clonotype was counted between two and nine times. The chain uses TRBV20-1 and TRBJ2-1; D uncertain. The CDR3 extends over 15 amino acids. Germline V gene sequence: CDR1 DFQATT, CDR2 SNEGSKA (reference sequence). Trimming shortened V by 2 bases and J by 0 bases, and 11 bases separated the two germline ends. CDR3 amino acids: CSARSGRGSYNEQFF. Here the CDR3 DNA reads TGCAGTGCTAGATCGGGCCGCGGCTCCTACAATGAGCAGTTCTTC.

The chain combines TRBV9 with TRBJ2-7; a possible D gene is TRBD1 (6 bases). The germline V gene encodes CDR1 SGDLS and CDR2 YYNGEE. The V end lost 0 bases, the J end lost 6 bases, and 16 bases lay between the germline ends. This CDR3 has 15 amino acids. CDR3 protein: CASSVGLTGIREQYF. The CDR3 DNA sequence: TGTGCCAGCAGCGTAGGCCTCACAGGGATTCGCGAGCAGTACTTC.

CDR3 DNA: TGTGCCTGGAGCGGGGGCCGCGATACGCAGTATTTT. This gives the protein CAWSGGRDTQYF. The V call is TRBV30, the J call TRBJ2-3, with D possibly called TRBD1 or TRBD2 (6 bases each). This CDR3 has 12 amino acids. V lost 3 bases and J 6 bases, leaving 10 bases between the germline ends. Germline-derived CDR1 and CDR2 are GTSNPN and SVGIG (reference sequence).

About this clonotype itself: This may be a read error, as it is one base from a much larger clone. The chain carries TRBV6-6 and TRBJ2-7; TRBD1 matches at 7 bases. CDR1 is MNHNY, CDR2 SVGAGI, per germline (reference sequence). The J segment lost 1 base and the V segment lost 7 bases, leaving 4 bases of the junction unmatched. CDR3 length: 13 amino acids. Here the CDR3 DNA reads TGTGCCAGCACCCGGGACAGATCCTACGAGCAGTACTTC. As protein: CASTRDRSYEQYF.

This clonotype was found a few times. The chain links TRBV5-1 to TRBJ2-3, with D tentatively TRBD1 (5 bases). V lost 7 bases and J lost 5, with 23 bases in between. The CDR3 runs 16 residues. CDR1 is SGHRS and CDR2 is YFSETQ in the germline V gene. In DNA form, the CDR3 reads TGCGCCAGCCGACCTGGGGCGACAGCTTTTGGAGATACGCAGTATTTT. This translates into CASRPGATAFGDTQYF.

In its sample, this clonotype was seen many times. The chain uses TRBV2 and TRBJ1-6; no clear D gene. The CDR3 runs to 16 residues. V was trimmed by 5 bases and J by 0 bases, leaving 11 bases between them. The V gene's germline CDR1 is SNHLY and CDR2 FYNNEI. The CDR3 is CASSPRVSSYNSPLHF. CDR3 nucleotides: TGTGCCAGCAGTCCCAGAGTTAGCTCCTATAATTCACCCCTCCACTTT.

This chain joins TRBV20-1 and TRBJ1-1; D gene unclear. V lost 0 bases and J lost 6, with 17 bases in between. Germline V gene sequence: CDR1 DFQATT, CDR2 SNEGSKA (reference sequence). CDR3 length: 15 amino acids. CDR3 sequence (DNA): TGCAGTGCTAGAGATAAGACCTATATCGTCCCTGAAGCTTTCTTT. Its translation: CSARDKTYIVPEAFF.

This clonotype was observed many times. The rearrangement joins TRBV20-1 to TRBJ1-5; the D gene is possibly TRBD1 (6 bases). Germline V CDR1 and CDR2: DFQATT, SNEGSKA (reference sequence). V lost 6 bases to trimming and J lost 4 bases, with 13 bases between them. This CDR3 is 13 amino acids long. CDR3 amino acids: CSAPRTVNQPQHF. CDR3 nucleotides: TGCAGTGCCCCACGGACAGTAAATCAGCCCCAGCATTTT.

V is TRBV20-1 and J is TRBJ2-4; D ambiguous. The J call is uncertain, as TRBJ2-7 better fits the DNA end. From germline, CDR1 is DFQATT and CDR2 SNEGSKA (reference sequence). CDR3 length: 13 residues. Written as DNA, the CDR3 is TGCAGCACCACCCAGGCCCAAAAATACGAGCAGTACTTC. Translation: CSTTQAQKYEQYF.

This clonotype has ten or more counts. The rearrangement links TRBV5-5 to TRBJ2-5, with TRBD2 matching over 8 bases. After removal of 4 bases from V and 4 bases from J, the junction contained 6 bases not matched to a gene. Germline V gene lookup returns CDR1 SGHKS and CDR2 YYEKEE (reference sequence). There are 14 residues in the CDR3. DNA for the CDR3: TGTGCCAGCAGCCTGTGGACTAGCCGAGAGACCCAGTACTTC. It codes for CASSLWTSRETQYF.

The chain employs TRBV9 and TRBJ1-1, with TRBD1 matching over 9 bases. Per the germline V gene, CDR1 is SGDLS and CDR2 is YYNGEE. This CDR3 comprises 15 residues. V lost 3 bases to trimming and J lost 1 base; unmatched junction nucleotides: 4. CDR3 protein: CASSEGQGRNTEAFF. The CDR3 DNA is TGTGCCAGCAGCGAGGGACAGGGTAGGAACACTGAAGCTTTCTTT.

The rearrangement links TRBV5-1 to TRBJ2-7, with 11 bases lining up with TRBD2. V lost 4 bases to trimming and J lost 5 bases; unmatched junction nucleotides: 2. The CDR3 is 13 amino acids. CDR1 and CDR2 from the germline V gene are SGHRS and YFSETQ. DNA for the CDR3: TGCGCCAGCAGCGGGGGACTAGCGGACGAGCAGTACTTC. Its protein product is CASSGGLADEQYF.

Details on this clonotype: A much more abundant neighbour one base away suggests this may be a read error. The chain recombines TRBV12-3 or TRBV12-4 with TRBJ2-6; D possibly corresponds to TRBD1 (6 bases). The CDR3 extends over 16 amino acids. V lost 5 bases and J 0 bases, leaving 11 bases between the germline ends. In DNA form, the CDR3 reads TGTGCCAGCAGTCCGTGGACAGACTCTGGGGCCAACGTCCTGACTTTC. Amino acids: CASSPWTDSGANVLTF.

This sequence joins TRBV7-2 and TRBJ1-5; 8 nucleotides match TRBD1. The CDR3 is made up of 14 amino acids. Germline lookup yields CDR1 SGHTA and CDR2 FQGNSA. Losses at the gene ends were 5 bases for V and 3 bases for J; bases not matched to a gene: 3. This CDR3 reads CASSRDRFNQPQHF. CDR3 bases: TGTGCCAGCAGCCGGGACAGGTTCAATCAGCCCCAGCATTTT.

The sample holds a few counts of this clonotype. V usage is TRBV29-1 and J usage is TRBJ2-2, with 7 nucleotides matching TRBD1. Germline V gene sequence: CDR1 SQVTM, CDR2 ANQGSEA. V lost 5 bases, J lost 7 bases, and 10 bases stayed unmatched. The length of the CDR3 is 14 residues. The CDR3 nucleotides read TGCAGCGTTCCTGGGACAGACAGGAGCGGGGAGCTGTTTTTT. This sequence encodes CSVPGTDRSGELFF.